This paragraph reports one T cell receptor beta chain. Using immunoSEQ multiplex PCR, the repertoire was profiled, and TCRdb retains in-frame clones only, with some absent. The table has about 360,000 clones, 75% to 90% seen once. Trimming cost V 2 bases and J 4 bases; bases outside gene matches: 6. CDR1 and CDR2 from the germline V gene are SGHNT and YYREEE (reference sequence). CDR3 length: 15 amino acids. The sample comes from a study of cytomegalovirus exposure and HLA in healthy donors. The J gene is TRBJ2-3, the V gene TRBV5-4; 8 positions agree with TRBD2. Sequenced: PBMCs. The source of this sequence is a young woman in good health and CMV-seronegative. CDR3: CASSLPGGRADTQYF. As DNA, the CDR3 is TGTGCCAGCAGCTTACCGGGGGGGCGGGCAGATACGCAGTATTTT.